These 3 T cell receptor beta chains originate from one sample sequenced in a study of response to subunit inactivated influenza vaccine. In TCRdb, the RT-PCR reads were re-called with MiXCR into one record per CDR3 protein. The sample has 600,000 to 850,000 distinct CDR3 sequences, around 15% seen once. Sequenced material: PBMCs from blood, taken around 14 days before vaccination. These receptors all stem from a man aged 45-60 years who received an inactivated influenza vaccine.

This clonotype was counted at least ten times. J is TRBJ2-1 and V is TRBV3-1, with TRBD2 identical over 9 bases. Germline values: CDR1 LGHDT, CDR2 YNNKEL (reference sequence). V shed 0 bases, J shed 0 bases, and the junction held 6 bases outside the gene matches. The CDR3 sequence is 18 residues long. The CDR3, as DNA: TGTGCCAGCAGCCAAGAGGGGGCGGGGGGGAACTCCTACAATGAGCAGTTCTTC. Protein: CASSQEGAGGNSYNEQFF.

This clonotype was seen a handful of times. The CDR3 DNA sequence: TGTGCCAGCAGTGAATTGGCGTCGATAAATGAAAAACTGTTTTTT. It yields the protein CASSELASINEKLFF. The J gene is TRBJ1-4, the V gene TRBV2; D not certain. Between the trimmed V and J ends, which lost 2 bases and 5 bases, there was a span of 12 bases. This CDR3 has 15 residues. The germline V gene has CDR1 SNHLY and CDR2 FYNNEI.

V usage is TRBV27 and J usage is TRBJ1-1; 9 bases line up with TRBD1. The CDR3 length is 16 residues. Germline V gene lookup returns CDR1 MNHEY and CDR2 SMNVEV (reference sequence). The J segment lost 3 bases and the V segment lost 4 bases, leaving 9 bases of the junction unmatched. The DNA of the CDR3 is TGTGCCAGCAGTTGGCGGGCGACAGGGGGTCACACTGAAGCTTTCTTT. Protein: CASSWRATGGHTEAFF.